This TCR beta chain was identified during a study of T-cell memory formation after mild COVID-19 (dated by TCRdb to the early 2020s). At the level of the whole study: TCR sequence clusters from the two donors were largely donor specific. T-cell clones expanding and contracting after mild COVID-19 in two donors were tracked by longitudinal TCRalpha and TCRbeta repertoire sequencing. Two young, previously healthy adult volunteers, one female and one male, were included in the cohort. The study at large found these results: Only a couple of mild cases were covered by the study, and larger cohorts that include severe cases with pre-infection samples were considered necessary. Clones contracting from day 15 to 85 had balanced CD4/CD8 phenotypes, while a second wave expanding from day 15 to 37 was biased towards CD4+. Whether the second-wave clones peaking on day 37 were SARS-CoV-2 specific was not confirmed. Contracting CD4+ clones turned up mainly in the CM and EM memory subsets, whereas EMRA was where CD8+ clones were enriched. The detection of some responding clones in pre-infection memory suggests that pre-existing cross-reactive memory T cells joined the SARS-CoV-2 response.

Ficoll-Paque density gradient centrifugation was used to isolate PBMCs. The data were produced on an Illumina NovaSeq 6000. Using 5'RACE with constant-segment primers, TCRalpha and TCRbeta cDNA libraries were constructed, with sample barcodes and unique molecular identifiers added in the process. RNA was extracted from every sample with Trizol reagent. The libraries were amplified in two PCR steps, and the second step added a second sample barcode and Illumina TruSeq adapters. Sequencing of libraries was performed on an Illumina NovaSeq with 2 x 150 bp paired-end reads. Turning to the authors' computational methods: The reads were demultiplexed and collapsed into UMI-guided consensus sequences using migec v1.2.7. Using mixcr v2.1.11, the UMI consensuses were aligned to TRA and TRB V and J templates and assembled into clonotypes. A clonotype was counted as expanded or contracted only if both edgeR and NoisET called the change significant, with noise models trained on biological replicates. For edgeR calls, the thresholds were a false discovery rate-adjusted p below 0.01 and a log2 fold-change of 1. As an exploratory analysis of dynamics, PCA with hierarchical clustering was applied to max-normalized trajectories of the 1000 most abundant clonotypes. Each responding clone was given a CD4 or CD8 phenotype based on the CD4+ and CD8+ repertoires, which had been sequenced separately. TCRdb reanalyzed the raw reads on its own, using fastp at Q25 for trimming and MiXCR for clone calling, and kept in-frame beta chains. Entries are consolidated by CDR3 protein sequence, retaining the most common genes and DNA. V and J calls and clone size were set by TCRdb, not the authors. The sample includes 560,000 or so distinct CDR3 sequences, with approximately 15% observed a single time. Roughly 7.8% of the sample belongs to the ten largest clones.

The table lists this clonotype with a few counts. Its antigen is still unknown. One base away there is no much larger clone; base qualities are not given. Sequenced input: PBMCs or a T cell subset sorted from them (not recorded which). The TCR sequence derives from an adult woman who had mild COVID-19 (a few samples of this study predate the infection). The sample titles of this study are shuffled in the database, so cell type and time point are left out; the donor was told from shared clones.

The CDR3 protein is CASSQGTGPWDTQYF. The DNA sequence is as follows: TGTGCCAGCAGCCAAGGGACAGGGCCCTGGGATACGCAGTATTTT. The V and J genes are TRBV4-2 and TRBJ2-3, with 8 bases in between that match TRBD1. At the junction V is shortened by 1 base and J by 6 bases; bases outside the gene matches: 6. In the germline V gene, CDR1 corresponds to LGHNA and CDR2 to YNFKEQ. Spanning cysteine to phenylalanine, the CDR3 consists of 15 amino acids. Of the read, only the CDR3 DNA is kept; its 45 bases are in frame from base 1.